This T cell receptor (beta chain) derives from a study of cytomegalovirus exposure and HLA in healthy donors. PCR used 60 Vbeta primers and 13 Jbeta primers. Generated by immunoSEQ multiplex PCR, the TCRdb table keeps only in-frame clones and is missing some. This sample has 150,000 to 200,000 clones, with 65% to 85% found just once. Notes on this clone: Its matching antigen is unknown.

Study-wide results and caveats: It was only CMV serostatus that was available as immune exposure information.

CDR3 length: 12 amino acids. CDR1 KGHSH and CDR2 LQKENI come from the germline V gene. The ends were cut back, 3 bases at V and 2 bases at J, with 4 bases in the middle. The specimen was PBMCs. The chain recombines TRBV18 with TRBJ1-1; the D is unclear. This TCR was recovered from a woman between 50 and 59 years old in good health and CMV-seropositive. The CDR3 spells CASSPLNTEAFF. The CDR3 nucleotides read TGTGCCAGCTCACCTTTAAACACTGAAGCTTTCTTT. Complete variable domain (other parts from reference TRBV18 and TRBJ1-1): NAGVMQNPRHLVRRRGQEARLRCSPMKGHSHVYWYRQLPEEGLKFMVYLQKENIIDESGMPKERFSAEFPKEGPSILRIQQVVRGDSAAYFCASSPLNTEAFFGQGTRLTVV.